This T cell receptor (beta chain) was sequenced during a study of T cell repertoires in ileal Crohn's disease. Details on this clone: The antigen is unknown.

The data were produced by immunoSEQ multiplex PCR, yet TCRdb's version contains in-frame clones alone and is incomplete. The table records roughly 1,900 clones, under 85% of them present only once. Whole-study results and caveats: Clonal expansions were more frequent in active smokers than non-smokers at surgery.

V was pared by 3 bases and J by 5 bases, with 17 bases between. Germline CDR1 is MNHEY and CDR2 is SVGAGI. The CDR3 runs to 15 residues. The sample taken for sequencing was ileal tissue. The TCR sequence derives from an adult with Crohn's disease. This chain uses TRBV6-5 with TRBJ2-7; D perhaps matches TRBD1 (5 bases). The CDR3 sequence is CASSYNLQGGNEQYF. Here the CDR3 DNA reads TGTGCCAGCAGTTATAATCTCCAGGGTGGAAACGAGCAGTACTTC.